The rows below give T cell receptor beta chains drawn from one sample of a study of T cell changes during pregnancy in multiple sclerosis. TCRdb keeps only in-frame clones here, not all; method: immunoSEQ multiplex PCR. The table includes 85,000 to 100,000 clones, approximately 92% detected once. This specimen was peripheral blood, taken in the first trimester of pregnancy. Source of these receptors: a female donor with multiple sclerosis, enrolled in a pregnancy study. Each CDR3 is given with its conserved first and last residue. The D gene is left open where the match is weak. Clone size, where shown, is once, few, many, or a class for clones that have expanded.

j_gene,v_gene,d_gene,abundance,CDR3aa,CDR3nt
TRBJ2-1,TRBV19,TRBD2,NA,CASSPGPKRGEQFF,TGTGCCAGTAGCCCGGGCCCCAAGCGGGGTGAGCAGTTCTTC
TRBJ2-7,TRBV5-1,NA,NA,CASSNDAVSYEQYF,TGCGCCAGCAGCAACGACGCGGTCTCCTACGAGCAGTACTTC
TRBJ2-7,TRBV7-8,TRBD2,NA,CASSLISGRWSSYEQYF,TGTGCCAGCAGCTTAATTAGCGGGAGATGGAGCTCCTACGAGCAGTACTTC
TRBJ1-2,TRBV4-2,TRBD1,NA,CASSQEWTGNYGYTF,TGTGCCAGCAGCCAAGAGTGGACAGGGAACTATGGCTACACCTTC
TRBJ2-7,TRBV6-5,TRBD2,NA,CASSYGGRARYEQYF,TGTGCCAGCAGTTACGGCGGGAGGGCCAGGTACGAGCAGTACTTC
TRBJ1-2,TRBV18,NA,NA,CASSPDKQGPFYGYTF,TGTGCCAGCTCACCGGATAAGCAGGGGCCTTTCTATGGCTACACCTTC
TRBJ2-3,TRBV4-2,TRBD2,NA,CASSQEGRAGGAVDTQYF,TGTGCCAGCAGCCAAGAGGGTCGGGCGGGAGGGGCTGTCGATACGCAGTATTTT
TRBJ2-7,TRBV4-2,TRBD2,NA,CASSQDRGTATSGKVFSYEQYF,TGTGCCAGCAGCCAAGATAGGGGAACTGCGACTAGCGGTAAAGTCTTCTCCTACGAGCAGTACTTC
TRBJ2-7,TRBV29-1,TRBD1,once,CSVETLLTGGNEQYF,TGCAGCGTTGAGACCCTTTTGACAGGGGGCAACGAGCAGTACTTC
TRBJ1-3,TRBV12-5,NA,NA,CASGLVQGSGNTIYF,TGTGCTAGTGGTTTGGTACAGGGCTCTGGAAACACCATATATTTT
TRBJ1-1,TRBV19,NA,once,CASSIRGPRLNTEAFF,TGTGCCAGTAGTATCAGGGGACCTCGCCTGAACACTGAAGCTTTCTTT
TRBJ2-5,TRBV5-1,TRBD1,NA,CASSSRSGTGETQYF,TGCGCCAGCAGCTCGAGATCGGGGACAGGAGAGACCCAGTACTTC
TRBJ1-1,TRBV4-3,TRBD1,NA,CASSQRRDRVNTEAFF,TGCGCCAGCAGCCAGCGACGGGACAGAGTGAACACTGAAGCTTTCTTT
TRBJ2-1,TRBV6-5,TRBD2,NA,CASSYSPFAGEIAQFF,TGTGCCAGCAGTTACTCCCCCTTTGCGGGAGAAATAGCGCAGTTCTTC
TRBJ2-1,TRBV4-1,TRBD2,NA,CASSQDPLAGPYNEQFF,TGCGCCAGCAGCCAAGATCCACTAGCGGGCCCCTACAATGAGCAGTTCTTC
TRBJ1-3,TRBV18,NA,NA,CASSPLGGSSGNTIYF,TGTGCCAGCTCACCACTGGGCGGGAGCTCTGGAAACACCATATATTTT
TRBJ2-7,TRBV6-1,NA,NA,CASHRSYSYEQYF,TGTGCCAGTCATCGGAGTTACTCCTACGAGCAGTACTTC
TRBJ2-1,TRBV7-2,TRBD2,NA,CASSSSLGLAGEIEQFF,TGTGCCAGCAGCTCGTCGTTAGGACTAGCGGGAGAAATTGAGCAGTTCTTC
TRBJ2-1,TRBV5-1,NA,NA,CASSPVTNYNEQFF,TGCGCCAGCAGCCCGGTGACTAACTACAATGAGCAGTTCTTC
TRBJ2-2,TRBV27,TRBD2,once,CASSLRASGMGGELFF,TGTGCCAGCAGTTTAAGGGCTAGCGGGATGGGCGGGGAGCTGTTTTTT
TRBJ1-1,TRBV9,TRBD1,NA,CASSGGQGKDLAEAFF,TGTGCCAGCAGCGGAGGACAGGGCAAGGATTTGGCTGAAGCTTTCTTT
TRBJ1-1,TRBV7-9,NA,NA,CASSAGAEAFF,TGTGCCAGCAGCGCAGGCGCTGAAGCTTTCTTT
TRBJ2-2,TRBV19,NA,few,CASSSQGRIGELFF,TGTGCCAGTAGTAGTCAGGGAAGGATCGGGGAGCTGTTTTTT
TRBJ1-4,TRBV5-6,NA,NA,CASSLSGGPNEKLFF,TGTGCCAGCAGCTTATCGGGGGGCCCTAATGAAAAACTGTTTTTT
TRBJ1-2,TRBV2,NA,NA,CASSAGSYGYTF,TGTGCCAGCAGTGCCGGGTCCTATGGCTACACCTTC
TRBJ2-7,TRBV4-1,NA,NA,CASSQTSDTFYEQYF,TGCGCCAGCAGCCAAACGTCGGACACCTTCTACGAGCAGTACTTC
TRBJ2-1,TRBV4-2,TRBD2,NA,CASSQEELAVDEQFF,TGTGCCAGCAGCCAAGAAGAACTAGCGGTTGACGAGCAGTTCTTC
TRBJ1-1,TRBV4-1,NA,NA,CASSQDLTHTEAFF,TGCGCCAGCAGCCAAGACCTAACGCACACTGAAGCTTTCTTT
TRBJ2-2,TRBV5-1,TRBD2,NA,CASKGLAGVDTGELFF,TGCGCCAGCAAGGGACTAGCGGGAGTCGACACCGGGGAGCTGTTTTTT